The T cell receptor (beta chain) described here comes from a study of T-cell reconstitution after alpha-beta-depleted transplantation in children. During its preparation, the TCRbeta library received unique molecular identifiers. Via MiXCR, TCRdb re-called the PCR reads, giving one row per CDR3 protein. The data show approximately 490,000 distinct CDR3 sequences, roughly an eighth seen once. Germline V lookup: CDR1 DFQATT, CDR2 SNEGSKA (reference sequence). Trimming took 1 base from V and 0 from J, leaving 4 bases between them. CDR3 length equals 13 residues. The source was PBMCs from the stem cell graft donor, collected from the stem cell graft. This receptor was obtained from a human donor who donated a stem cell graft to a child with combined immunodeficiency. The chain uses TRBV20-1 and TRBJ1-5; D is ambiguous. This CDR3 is CSARADSNQPQHF. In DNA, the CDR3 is TGCAGTGCTAGAGCAGATAGCAATCAGCCCCAGCATTTT.